This T cell receptor beta chain derives from a study of PD-1 blockade in classical Hodgkin lymphoma. Study results and limitations: Patients who responded completely had about the same baseline diversity as newly diagnosed patients. Newly diagnosed patients had baseline TCR diversity that was reportedly lower than that of healthy donors.

Each of the patients experienced relapse following autologous stem cell transplantation, and their brentuximab vedotin exposure differed. The table came from immunoSEQ multiplex PCR; TCRdb's copy has only in-frame clones and leaves some out. Of under 75,000 clones listed, roughly 91% are singletons. The length of the CDR3 is 14 residues. The ends lost 2 bases at V and 7 bases at J; junction bases unmatched: 4. The germline V gene encodes CDR1 SGHRS and CDR2 YFSETQ. Concerning this clone: Its specificity is unknown.

This receptor was identified in a human donor with classical Hodgkin lymphoma. The rearrangement uses TRBV5-1 and TRBJ1-5; 9 nucleotides align to TRBD1. The sample in question was peripheral blood mononuclear cells (PBMCs), obtained before the second cycle of nivolumab. The CDR3 DNA reads TGCGCCAGCAGCTTAACAGGGGGCGACCAGCCCCAGCATTTT. This gives the protein CASSLTGGDQPQHF.